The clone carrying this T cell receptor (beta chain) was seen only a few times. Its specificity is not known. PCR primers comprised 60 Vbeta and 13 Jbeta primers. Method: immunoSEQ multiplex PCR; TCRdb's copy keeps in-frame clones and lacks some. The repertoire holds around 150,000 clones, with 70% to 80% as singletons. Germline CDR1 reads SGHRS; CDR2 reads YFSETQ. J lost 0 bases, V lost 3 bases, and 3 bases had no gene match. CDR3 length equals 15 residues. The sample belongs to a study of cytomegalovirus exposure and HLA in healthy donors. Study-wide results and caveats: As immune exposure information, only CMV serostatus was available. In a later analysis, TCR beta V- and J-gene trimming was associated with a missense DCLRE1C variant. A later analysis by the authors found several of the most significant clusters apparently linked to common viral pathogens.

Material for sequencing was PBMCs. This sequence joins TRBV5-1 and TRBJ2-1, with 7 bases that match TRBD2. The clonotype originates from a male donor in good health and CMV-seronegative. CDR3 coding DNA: TGCGCCAGCAGCTCAGCGGGGAGCTCCTACAATGAGCAGTTCTTC. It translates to CASSSAGSSYNEQFF. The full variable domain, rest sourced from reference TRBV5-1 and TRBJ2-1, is KAGVTQTPRYLIKTRGQQVTLSCSPISGHRSVSWYQQTPGQGLQFLFEYFSETQRNKGNFPGRFSGRQFSNSRSEMNVSTLELGDSALYLCASSSAGSSYNEQFFGPGTRLTVL.